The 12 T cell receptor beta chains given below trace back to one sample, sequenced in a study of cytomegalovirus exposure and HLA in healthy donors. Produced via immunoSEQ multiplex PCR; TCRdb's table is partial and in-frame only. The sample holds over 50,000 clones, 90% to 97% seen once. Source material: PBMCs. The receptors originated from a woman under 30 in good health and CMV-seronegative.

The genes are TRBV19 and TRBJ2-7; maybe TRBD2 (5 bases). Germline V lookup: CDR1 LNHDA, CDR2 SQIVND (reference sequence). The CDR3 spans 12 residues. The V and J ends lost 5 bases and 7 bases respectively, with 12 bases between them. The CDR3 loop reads CASSPGGGEQYF. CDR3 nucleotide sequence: TGTGCCAGTAGTCCAGGAGGTGGGGAGCAGTACTTC.

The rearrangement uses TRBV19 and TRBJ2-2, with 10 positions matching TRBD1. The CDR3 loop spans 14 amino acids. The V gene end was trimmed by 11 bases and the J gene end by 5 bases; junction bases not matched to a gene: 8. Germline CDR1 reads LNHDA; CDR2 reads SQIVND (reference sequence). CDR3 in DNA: TGTGCCGTCCGACAGGGGGCGGGGACCGGGGAGCTGTTTTTT. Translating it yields CAVRQGAGTGELFF.

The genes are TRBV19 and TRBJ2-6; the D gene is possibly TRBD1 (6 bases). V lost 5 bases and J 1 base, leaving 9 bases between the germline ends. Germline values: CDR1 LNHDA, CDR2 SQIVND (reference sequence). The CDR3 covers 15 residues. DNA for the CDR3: TGTGCCAGTAGTCCCAGGGGTTCTGGGGCCAACGTCCTGACTTTC. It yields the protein CASSPRGSGANVLTF.

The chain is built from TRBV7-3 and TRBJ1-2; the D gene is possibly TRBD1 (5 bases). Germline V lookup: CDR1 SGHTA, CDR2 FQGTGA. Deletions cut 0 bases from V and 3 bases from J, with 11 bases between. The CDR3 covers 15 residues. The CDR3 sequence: CASSLTPGKDYGYTF. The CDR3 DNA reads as TGTGCCAGCAGCTTAACCCCAGGGAAAGACTATGGCTACACCTTC.

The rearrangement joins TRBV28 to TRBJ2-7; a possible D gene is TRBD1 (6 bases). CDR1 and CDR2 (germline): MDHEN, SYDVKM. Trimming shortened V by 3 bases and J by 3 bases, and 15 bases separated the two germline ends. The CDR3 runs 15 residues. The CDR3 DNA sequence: TGTGCCAGCAGTTTGTTCCAGGGGCCCATCTACGAGCAGTACTTC. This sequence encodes CASSLFQGPIYEQYF.

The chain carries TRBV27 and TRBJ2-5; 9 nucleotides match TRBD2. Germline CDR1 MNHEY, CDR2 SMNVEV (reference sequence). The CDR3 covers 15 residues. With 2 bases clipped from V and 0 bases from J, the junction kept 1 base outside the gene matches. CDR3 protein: CASSLAGGYQETQYF. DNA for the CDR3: TGTGCCAGCAGTTTAGCGGGAGGGTACCAAGAGACCCAGTACTTC.

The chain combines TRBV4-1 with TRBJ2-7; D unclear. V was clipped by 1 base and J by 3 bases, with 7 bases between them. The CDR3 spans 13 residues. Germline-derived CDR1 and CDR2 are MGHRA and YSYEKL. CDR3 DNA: TGCGCCAGCAGCCAAGTGGTCGGCTACGAGCAGTACTTC. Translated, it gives CASSQVVGYEQYF.

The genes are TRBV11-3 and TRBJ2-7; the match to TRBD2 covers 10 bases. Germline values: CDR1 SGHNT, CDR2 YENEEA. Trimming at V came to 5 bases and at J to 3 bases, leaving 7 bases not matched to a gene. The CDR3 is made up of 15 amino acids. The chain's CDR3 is CASSPGLASHYEQYF. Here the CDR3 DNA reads TGTGCCAGCAGCCCGGGACTAGCGTCTCACTACGAGCAGTACTTC.

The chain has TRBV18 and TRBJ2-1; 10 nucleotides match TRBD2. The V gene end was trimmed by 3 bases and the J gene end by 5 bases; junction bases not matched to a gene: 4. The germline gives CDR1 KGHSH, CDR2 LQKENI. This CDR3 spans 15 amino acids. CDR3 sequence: CASSPLAGVDNEQFF. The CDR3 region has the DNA TGTGCCAGCTCACCCCTAGCGGGAGTCGACAATGAGCAGTTCTTC.

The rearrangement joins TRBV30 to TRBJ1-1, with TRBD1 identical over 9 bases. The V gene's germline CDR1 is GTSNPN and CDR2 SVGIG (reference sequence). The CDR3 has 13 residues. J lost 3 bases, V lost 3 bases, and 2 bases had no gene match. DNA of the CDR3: TGTGCCTGGAGGCGGACAGGGGACACTGAAGCTTTCTTT. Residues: CAWRRTGDTEAFF.

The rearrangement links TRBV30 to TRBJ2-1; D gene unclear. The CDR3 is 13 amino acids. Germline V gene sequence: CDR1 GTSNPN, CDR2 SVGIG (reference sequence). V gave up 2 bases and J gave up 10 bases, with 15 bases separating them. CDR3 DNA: TGTGCCTGGAGTCAGCCACCCGTCAGGGAGCAGTTCTTC. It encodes CAWSQPPVREQFF.

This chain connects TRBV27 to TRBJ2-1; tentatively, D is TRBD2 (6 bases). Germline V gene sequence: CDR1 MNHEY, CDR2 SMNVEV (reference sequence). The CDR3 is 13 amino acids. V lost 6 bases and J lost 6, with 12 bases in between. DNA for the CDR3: TGTGCCAGCAGGGGCGGGGTGATCAATGAGCAGTTCTTC. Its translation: CASRGGVINEQFF.